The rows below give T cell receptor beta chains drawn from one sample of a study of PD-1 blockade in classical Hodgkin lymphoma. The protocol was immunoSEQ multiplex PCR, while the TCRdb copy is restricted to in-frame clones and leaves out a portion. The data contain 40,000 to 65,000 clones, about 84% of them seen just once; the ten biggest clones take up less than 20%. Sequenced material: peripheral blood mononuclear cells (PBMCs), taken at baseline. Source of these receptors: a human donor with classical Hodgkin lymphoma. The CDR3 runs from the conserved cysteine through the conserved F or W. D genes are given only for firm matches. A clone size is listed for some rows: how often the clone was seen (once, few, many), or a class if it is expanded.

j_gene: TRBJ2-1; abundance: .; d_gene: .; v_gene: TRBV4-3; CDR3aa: CASSQVLLGGSYNEQFF; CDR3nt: TGCGCCAGCAGCCAAGTTCTCCTAGGAGGCTCCTACAATGAGCAGTTCTTC
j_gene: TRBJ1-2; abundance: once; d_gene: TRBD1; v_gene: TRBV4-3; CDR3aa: CASSRQRGQDYGYTF; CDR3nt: TGCGCCAGCAGCCGACAAAGGGGGCAGGACTATGGCTACACCTTC
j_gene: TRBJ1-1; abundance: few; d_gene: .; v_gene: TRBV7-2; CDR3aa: CASSQSVYTEAFF; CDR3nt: TGTGCCAGCAGCCAATCGGTGTACACTGAAGCTTTCTTT
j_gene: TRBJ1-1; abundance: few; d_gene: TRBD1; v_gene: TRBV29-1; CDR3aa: CSVAGTGRGNTEAFF; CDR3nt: TGCAGCGTCGCCGGGACAGGGAGGGGGAACACTGAAGCTTTCTTT
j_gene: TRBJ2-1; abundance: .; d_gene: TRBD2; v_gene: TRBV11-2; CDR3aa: CASSLEPSGRVQFF; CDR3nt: TGTGCCAGCAGCTTAGAACCTAGCGGGAGGGTTCAGTTCTTC
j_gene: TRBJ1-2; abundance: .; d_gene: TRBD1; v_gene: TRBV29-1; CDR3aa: CSVERGQGVRYGYTF; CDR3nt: TGCAGCGTTGAACGGGGACAGGGAGTTCGCTATGGCTACACCTTC
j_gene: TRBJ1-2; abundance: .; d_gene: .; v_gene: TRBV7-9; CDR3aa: CASRGLSGFYGYTF; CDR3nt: TGTGCCAGCAGAGGCCTTTCGGGCTTCTATGGCTACACCTTC
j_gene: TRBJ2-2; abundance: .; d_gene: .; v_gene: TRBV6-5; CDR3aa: CASSYSGATGELFF; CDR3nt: TGTGCCAGCAGTTACTCAGGAGCCACCGGGGAGCTGTTTTTT
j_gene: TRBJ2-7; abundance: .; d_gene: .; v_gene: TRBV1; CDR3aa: CTSSSLFAGMPYEQYF; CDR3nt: TGCACCAGCAGCTCCCTCTTCGCGGGGATGCCCTACGAGCAGTACTTC
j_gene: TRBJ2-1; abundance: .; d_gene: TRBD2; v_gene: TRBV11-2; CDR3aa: CASSFQRGYNEQFF; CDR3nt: TGTGCCAGCAGCTTCCAGCGGGGATACAATGAGCAGTTCTTC
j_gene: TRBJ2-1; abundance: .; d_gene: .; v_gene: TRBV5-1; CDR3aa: CASSLPVSYNEQFF; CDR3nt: TGCGCCAGCAGCCTCCCCGTGAGTTACAATGAGCAGTTCTTC
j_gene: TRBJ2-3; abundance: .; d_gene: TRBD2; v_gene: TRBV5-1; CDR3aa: CASSLPGLDGTQYF; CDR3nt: TGCGCCAGCAGCCTACCGGGACTAGATGGTACGCAGTATTTT
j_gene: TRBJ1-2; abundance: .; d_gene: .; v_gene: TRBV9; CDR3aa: CASSGAQGGYGYTF; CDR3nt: TGTGCCAGCAGCGGGGCCCAGGGCGGCTATGGCTACACCTTC
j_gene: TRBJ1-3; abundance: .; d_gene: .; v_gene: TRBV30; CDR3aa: CAWSWGAMSGNTIYF; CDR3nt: TGTGCCTGGAGTTGGGGGGCAATGTCTGGAAACACCATATATTTT
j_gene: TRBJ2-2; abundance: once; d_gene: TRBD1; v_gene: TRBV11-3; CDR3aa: CASSLASGTVNTGELFF; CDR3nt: TGTGCCAGCAGCTTAGCTTCCGGGACAGTGAACACCGGGGAGCTGTTTTTT
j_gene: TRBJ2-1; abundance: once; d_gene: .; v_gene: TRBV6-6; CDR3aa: CASKNRLISYNEQFF; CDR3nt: TGTGCCAGCAAAAACAGGCTTATCTCCTACAATGAGCAGTTCTTC
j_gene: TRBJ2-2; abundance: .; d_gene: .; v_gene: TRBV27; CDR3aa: CAAGLNTGELFF; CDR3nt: TGTGCCGCGGGGCTGAACACCGGGGAGCTGTTTTTT
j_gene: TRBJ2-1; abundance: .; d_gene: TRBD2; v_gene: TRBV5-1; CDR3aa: CASSLSSGSVLSYNEQFF; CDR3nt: TGCGCCAGCAGCTTGTCTAGCGGGAGTGTATTGTCCTACAATGAGCAGTTCTTC
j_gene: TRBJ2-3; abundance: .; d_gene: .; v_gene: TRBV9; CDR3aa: CASSVDGRSTDTQYF; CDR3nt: TGTGCCAGCAGCGTAGACGGGAGAAGCACAGATACGCAGTATTTT
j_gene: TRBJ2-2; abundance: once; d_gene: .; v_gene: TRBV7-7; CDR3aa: CASSPDTGYTGELFF; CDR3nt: TGTGCCAGCAGCCCCGATACAGGGTACACCGGGGAGCTGTTTTTT
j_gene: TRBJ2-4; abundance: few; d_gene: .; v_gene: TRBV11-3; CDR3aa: CASSLERLNIQYF; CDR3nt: TGTGCCAGCAGCTTAGAGAGGTTAAACATTCAGTACTTC
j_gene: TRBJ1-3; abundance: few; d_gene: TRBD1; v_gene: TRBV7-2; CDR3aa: CASEIPGQISSGNTIYF; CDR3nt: TGTGCCAGCGAGATCCCGGGACAGATCAGCTCTGGAAACACCATATATTTT
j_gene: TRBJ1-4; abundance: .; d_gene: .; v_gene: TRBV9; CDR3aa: CASSASGDTNEKLFF; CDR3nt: TGTGCCAGCAGCGCCTCAGGGGACACTAATGAAAAACTGTTTTTT
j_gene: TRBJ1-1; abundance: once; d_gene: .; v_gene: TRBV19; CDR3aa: CASSISRYILRPIKQIEAFF; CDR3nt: TGTGCCAGTAGTATAAGTCGGTATATCCTCCGGCCCATTAAACAAATTGAAGCTTTCTTT
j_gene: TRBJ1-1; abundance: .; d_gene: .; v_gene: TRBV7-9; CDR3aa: CASSFANTEAFF; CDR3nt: TGTGCCAGCAGCTTCGCAAACACTGAAGCTTTCTTT
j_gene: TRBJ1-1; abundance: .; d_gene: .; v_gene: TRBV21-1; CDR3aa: CASLKRAGVNTEAFF; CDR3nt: TGTGCCAGCCTCAAGCGGGCAGGGGTGAACACTGAAGCTTTCTTT
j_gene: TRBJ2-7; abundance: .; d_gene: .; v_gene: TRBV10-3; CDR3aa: CAISGGSGNEQYF; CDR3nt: TGTGCCATCAGTGGGGGATCGGGGAACGAGCAGTACTTC
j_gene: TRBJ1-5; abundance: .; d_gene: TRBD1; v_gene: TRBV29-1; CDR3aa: CSVDRVQGENQPQHF; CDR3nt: TGCAGCGTGGACAGGGTGCAGGGTGAGAATCAGCCCCAGCATTTT
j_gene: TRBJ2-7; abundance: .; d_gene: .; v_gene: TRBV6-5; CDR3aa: CASSYSRKGTYEQYF; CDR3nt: TGTGCCAGCAGTTACTCGAGGAAGGGAACCTACGAGCAGTACTTC
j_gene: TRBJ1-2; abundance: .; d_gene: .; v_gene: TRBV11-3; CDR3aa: CASSLGVVGYGYTF; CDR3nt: TGTGCCAGCAGCTTGGGGGTGGTGGGCTATGGCTACACCTTC
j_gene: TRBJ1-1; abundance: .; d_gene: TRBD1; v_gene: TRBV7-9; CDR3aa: CASSLGGGGLPEAFF; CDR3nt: TGTGCCAGCAGCCTAGGGGGCGGGGGACTTCCTGAAGCTTTCTTT
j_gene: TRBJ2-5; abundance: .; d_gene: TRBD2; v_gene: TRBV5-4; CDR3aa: CASSGGGGETQYF; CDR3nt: TGTGCCAGCAGCGGCGGGGGGGGAGAGACCCAGTACTTC
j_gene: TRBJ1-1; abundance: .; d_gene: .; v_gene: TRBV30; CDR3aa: CAGMAVSEAFF; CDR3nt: TGTGCCGGAATGGCAGTATCTGAAGCTTTCTTT
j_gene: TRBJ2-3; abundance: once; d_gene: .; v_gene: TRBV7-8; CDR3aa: CASSYRRVSSTDTQYF; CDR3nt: TGTGCCAGCAGCTACAGACGGGTCTCTAGCACAGATACGCAGTATTTT
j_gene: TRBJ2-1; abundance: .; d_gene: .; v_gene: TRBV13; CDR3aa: CASSLGEGNYNEQFF; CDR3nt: TGTGCCAGCAGCTTAGGTGAAGGGAACTACAATGAGCAGTTCTTC
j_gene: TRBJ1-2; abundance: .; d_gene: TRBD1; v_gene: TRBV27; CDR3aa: CASSPYSLTGGSDGYTF; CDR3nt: TGTGCCAGCAGTCCTTACTCTCTGACAGGGGGATCGGATGGCTACACCTTC
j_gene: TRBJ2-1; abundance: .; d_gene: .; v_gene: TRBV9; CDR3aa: CASSVKGGLNEQFF; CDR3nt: TGTGCCAGCAGCGTAAAGGGGGGGCTCAATGAGCAGTTCTTC
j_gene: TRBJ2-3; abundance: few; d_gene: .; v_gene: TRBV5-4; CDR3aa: CASSTHMSTDTQYF; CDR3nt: TGTGCCAGCAGTACACATATGAGCACAGATACGCAGTATTTT
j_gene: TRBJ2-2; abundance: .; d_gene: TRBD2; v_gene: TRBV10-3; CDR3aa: CAIRRLAGGLGTGELFF; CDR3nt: TGTGCCATCAGGAGACTAGCGGGAGGTCTCGGTACCGGGGAGCTGTTTTTT
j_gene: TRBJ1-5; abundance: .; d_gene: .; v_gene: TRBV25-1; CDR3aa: CASSEAGRTQPQHF; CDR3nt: TGTGCCAGCAGTGAGGCAGGACGAACTCAGCCCCAGCATTTT
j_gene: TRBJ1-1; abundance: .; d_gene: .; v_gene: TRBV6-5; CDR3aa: CASSSGGWAEAFF; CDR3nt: TGTGCCAGCAGTTCTGGGGGGTGGGCTGAAGCTTTCTTT
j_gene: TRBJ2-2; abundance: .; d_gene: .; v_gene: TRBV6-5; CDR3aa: CASSYTPAGELFF; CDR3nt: TGTGCCAGCAGTTATACCCCGGCCGGGGAGCTGTTTTTT
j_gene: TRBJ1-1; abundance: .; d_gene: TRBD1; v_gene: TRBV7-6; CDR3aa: CASSLGRTGGEDTEAFF; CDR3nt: TGTGCCAGCAGCTTAGGCAGGACAGGGGGCGAGGACACTGAAGCTTTCTTT